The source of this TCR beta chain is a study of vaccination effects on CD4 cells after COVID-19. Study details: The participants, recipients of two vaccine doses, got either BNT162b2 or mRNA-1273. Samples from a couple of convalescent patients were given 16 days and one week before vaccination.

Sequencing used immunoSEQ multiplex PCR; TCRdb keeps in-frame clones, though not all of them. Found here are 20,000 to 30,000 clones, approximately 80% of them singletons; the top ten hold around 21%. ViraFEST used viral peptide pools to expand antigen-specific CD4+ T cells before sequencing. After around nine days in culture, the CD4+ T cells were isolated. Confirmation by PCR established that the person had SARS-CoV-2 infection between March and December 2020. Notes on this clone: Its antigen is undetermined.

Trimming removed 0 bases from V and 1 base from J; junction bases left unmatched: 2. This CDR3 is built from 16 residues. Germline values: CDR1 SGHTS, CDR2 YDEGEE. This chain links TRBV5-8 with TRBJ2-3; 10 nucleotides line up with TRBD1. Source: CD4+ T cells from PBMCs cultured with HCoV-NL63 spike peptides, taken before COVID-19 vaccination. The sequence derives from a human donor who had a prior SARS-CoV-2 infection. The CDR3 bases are TGTGCCAGCAGCTTGGACGGGACAGGGGGCACAGATACGCAGTATTTT. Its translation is CASSLDGTGGTDTQYF.